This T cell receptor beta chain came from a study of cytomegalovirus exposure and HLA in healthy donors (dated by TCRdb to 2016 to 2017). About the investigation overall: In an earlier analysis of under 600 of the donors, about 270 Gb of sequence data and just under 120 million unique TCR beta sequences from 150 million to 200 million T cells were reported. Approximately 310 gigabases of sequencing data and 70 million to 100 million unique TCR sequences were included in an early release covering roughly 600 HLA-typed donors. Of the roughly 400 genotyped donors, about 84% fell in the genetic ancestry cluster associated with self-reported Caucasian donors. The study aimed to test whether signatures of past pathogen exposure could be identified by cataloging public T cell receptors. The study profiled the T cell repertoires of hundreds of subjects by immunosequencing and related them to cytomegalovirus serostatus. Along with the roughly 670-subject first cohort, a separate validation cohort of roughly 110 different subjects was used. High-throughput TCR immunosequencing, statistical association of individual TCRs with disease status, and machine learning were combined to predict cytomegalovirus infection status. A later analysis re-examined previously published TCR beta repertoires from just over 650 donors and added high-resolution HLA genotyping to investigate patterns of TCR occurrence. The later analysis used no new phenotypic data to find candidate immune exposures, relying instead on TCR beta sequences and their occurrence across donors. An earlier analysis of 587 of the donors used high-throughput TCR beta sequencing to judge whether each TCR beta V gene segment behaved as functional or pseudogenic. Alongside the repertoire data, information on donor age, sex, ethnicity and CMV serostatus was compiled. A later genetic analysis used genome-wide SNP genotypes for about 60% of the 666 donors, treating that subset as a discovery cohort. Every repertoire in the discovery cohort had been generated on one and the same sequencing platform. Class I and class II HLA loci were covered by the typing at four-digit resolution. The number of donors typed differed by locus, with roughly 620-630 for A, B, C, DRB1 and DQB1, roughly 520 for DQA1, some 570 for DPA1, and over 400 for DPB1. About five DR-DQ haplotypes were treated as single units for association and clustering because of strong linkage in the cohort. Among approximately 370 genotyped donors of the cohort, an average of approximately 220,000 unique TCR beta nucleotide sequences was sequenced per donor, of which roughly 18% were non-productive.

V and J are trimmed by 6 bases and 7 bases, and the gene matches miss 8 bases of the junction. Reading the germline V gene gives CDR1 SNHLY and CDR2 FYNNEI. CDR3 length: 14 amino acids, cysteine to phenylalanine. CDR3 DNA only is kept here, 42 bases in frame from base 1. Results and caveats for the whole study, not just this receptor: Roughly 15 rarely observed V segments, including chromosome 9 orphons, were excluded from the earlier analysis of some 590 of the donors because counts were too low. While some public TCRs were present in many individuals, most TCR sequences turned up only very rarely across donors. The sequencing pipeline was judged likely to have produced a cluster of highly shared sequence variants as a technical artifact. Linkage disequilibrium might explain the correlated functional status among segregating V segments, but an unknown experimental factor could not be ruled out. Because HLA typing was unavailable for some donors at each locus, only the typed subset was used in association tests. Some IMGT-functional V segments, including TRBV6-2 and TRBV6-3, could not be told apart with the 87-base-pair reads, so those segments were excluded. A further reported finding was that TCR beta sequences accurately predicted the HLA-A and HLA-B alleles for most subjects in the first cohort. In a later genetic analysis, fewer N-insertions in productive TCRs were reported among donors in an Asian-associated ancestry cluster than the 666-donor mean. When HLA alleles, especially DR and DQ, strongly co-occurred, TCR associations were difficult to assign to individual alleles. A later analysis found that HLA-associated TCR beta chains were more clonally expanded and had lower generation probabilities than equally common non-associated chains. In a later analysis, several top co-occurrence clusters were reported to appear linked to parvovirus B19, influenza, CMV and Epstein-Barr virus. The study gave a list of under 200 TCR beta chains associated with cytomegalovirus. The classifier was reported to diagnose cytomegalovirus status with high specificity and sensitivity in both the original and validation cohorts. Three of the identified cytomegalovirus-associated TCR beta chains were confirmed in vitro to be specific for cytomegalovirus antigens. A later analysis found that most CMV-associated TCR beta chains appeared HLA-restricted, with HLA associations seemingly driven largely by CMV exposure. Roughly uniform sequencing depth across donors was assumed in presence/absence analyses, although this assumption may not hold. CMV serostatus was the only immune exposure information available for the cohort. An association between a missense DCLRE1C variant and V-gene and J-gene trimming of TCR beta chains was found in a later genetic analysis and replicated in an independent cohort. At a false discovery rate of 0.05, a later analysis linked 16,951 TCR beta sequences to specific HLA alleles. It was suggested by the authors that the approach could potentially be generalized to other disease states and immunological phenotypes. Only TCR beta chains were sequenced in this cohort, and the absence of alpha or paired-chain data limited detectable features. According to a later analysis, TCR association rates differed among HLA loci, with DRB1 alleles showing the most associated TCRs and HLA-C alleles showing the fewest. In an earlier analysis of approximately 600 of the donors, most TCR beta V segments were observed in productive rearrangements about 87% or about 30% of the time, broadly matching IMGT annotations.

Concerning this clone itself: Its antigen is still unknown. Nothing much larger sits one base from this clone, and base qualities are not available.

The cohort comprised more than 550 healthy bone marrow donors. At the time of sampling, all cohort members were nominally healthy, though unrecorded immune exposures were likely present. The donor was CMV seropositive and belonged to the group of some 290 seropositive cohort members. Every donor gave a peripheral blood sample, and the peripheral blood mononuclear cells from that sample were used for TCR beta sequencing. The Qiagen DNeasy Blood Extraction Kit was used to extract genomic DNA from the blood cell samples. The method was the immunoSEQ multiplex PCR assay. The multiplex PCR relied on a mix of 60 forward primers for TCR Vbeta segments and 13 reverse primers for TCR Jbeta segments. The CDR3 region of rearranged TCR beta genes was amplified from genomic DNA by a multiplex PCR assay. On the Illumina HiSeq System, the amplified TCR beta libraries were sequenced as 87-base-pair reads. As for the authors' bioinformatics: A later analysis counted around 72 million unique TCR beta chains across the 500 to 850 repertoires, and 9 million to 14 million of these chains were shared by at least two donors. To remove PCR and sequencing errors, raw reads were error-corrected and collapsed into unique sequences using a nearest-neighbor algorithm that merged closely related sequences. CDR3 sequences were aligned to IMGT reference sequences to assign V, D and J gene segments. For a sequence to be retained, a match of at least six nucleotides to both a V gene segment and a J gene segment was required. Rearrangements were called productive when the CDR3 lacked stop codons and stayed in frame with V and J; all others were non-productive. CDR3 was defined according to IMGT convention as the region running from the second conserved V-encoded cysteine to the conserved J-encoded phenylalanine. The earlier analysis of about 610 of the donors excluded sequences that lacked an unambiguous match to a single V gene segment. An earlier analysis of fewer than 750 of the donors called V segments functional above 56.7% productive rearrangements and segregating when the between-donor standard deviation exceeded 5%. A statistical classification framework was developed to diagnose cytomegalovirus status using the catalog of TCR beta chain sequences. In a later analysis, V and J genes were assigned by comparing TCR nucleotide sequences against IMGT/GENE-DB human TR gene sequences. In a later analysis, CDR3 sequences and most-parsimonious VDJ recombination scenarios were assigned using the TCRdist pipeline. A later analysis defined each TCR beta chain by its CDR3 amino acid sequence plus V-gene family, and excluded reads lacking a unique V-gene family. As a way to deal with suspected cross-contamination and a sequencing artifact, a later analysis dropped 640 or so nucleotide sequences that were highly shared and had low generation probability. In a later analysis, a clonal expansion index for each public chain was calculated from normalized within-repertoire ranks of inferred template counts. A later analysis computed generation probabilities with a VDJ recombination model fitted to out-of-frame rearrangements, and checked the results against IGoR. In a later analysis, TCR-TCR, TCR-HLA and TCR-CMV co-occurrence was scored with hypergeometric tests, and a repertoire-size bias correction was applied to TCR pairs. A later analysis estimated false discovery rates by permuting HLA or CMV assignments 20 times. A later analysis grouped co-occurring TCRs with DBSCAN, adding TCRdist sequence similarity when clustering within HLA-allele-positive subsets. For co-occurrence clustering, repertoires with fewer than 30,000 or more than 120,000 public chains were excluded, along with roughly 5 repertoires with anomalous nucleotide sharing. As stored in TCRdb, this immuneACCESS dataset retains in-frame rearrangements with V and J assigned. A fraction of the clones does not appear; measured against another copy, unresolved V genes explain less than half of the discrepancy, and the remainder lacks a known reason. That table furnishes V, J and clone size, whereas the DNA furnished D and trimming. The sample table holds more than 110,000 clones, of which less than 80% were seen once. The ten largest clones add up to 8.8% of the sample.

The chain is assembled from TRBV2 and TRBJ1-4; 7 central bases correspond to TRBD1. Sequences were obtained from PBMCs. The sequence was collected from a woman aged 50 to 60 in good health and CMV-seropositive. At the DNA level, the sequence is TGTGCCAGCAGCTCGACAGGGATAGTTGAAAAACTGTTTTTT. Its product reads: CASSSTGIVEKLFF.